A single T cell receptor beta chain is shown here with its context. The target antigen is unknown. Two oligonucleotides, mixed equimolar, formed the beta constant-region primer covering TRBC1 and TRBC2. The ligated cDNA underwent four PCR rounds using SP2 and nested alpha and beta constant-region primers. From the UMI-ligation and nested PCR reads, TCRdb called clonotypes with MiXCR, one entry per CDR3 protein. Of 75,000 to 85,000 distinct CDR3 sequences detected, 13% appear once; the ten largest clones hold over 0.75%. The ends lost 4 bases at V and 8 bases at J; junction bases unmatched: 0. Germline CDR1 SGHTA, CDR2 FQGNSA. This CDR3 has 13 amino acids. The sample belongs to a study of naive and memory T cell subsets. General observations from the study: In naive cells, over 90% of TCR sequences were seen only once. Gini index rose across naive, CM, EM and EMRA in CD4 and CD8. Findings for naive and memory subsets could not be checked against ground truth.

This rearrangement joins TRBV7-2 to TRBJ1-6; 9 bases align to TRBD1. The source of this sequence is a human donor in good health. Source material: central memory CD4+ T cells from blood. The CDR3 spells CASSWDRDSPLHF. The CDR3 nucleotides read TGTGCCAGCAGCTGGGACAGGGATTCACCCCTCCACTTT.